The 24 T cell receptor beta chains below were found in one sample sequenced in a study of T cells in Graves' hyperthyroidism and ophthalmopathy. Using RNA transcripts as the source, TCR beta CDR3 regions were amplified. First-round RT-PCR targeting the TCR CDR3 was performed with the HTBI primer set. TCRdb reprocessed the multiplex PCR reads via MiXCR and lists one record per CDR3 protein. The data hold 95,000 to 100,000 distinct CDR3 sequences, with about 51% observed a single time. The sample was blood. These receptors all come from a woman between 40 and 55 years old with Graves' hyperthyroidism.

The V and J genes are TRBV16 and TRBJ1-1, with TRBD1 identical over 7 bases. The CDR3 has 13 residues. Germline trimming cut 4 bases from V and 4 bases from J; bases unmatched to any gene: 3. Germline V gene data show CDR1 as KGHSY and CDR2 as FQNENV. The CDR3 spells CASSPQGSTEAFF. The CDR3 region has the DNA TGTGCCAGCAGCCCACAGGGGTCCACTGAAGCTTTCTTT.

The CDR3, as DNA: TGTGCCAGCAGCATACGACAGGGTGGGGCTGAAGCTTTCTTT. It is translated as CASSIRQGGAEAFF. The chain links TRBV7-9 to TRBJ1-1; 7 bases agree with TRBD1. Trimming took 5 bases from V and 6 from J; bases not matched to a gene: 9. The CDR3 is made up of 14 amino acids. Germline CDR1 SEHNR, CDR2 FQNEAQ (reference sequence).

This clonotype was detected once. V is TRBV20-1 and J is TRBJ2-6, with TRBD1 matching 7 bases. The junction had 3 bases not matched to a gene; V was cut back by 0 bases and J by 1 base. Germline V gene lookup returns CDR1 DFQATT and CDR2 SNEGSKA (reference sequence). The CDR3 runs 16 residues. CDR3 region: CSARDRQGSGANVLTF. The DNA for the CDR3 is TGCAGTGCTAGAGATCGACAGGGTTCTGGGGCCAACGTCCTGACTTTC.

With regard to this clonotype: Likely a read error: the CDR3 ends without its conserved phenylalanine or tryptophan. Because the CDR3's place on the DNA is in doubt, the DNA is left out and the CDR3 is given as listed by TCRdb. The rearrangement uses TRBV10-3 and TRBJ2-6. The CDR3 extends over 13 residues, inclusive of both ends. Germline CDR1 ENHRY, CDR2 SYGVKD. CDR3 residues: CATAESGANVRNC.

Details on this clonotype: Being one base from a much bigger clone, this may be a read error. The DNA for the CDR3 is TGTGCCAGCAGGAGGGGAGGAAGTGGCCACACCTTC. It yields the protein CASRRGGSGHTF. The chain employs TRBV27 and TRBJ1-2, with D possibly matching TRBD1 (5 bases). The CDR3 sequence is 12 residues long. Germline CDR1 reads MNHEY; CDR2 reads SMNVEV (reference sequence).

In this sample, this clonotype turned up a few times. Just one base apart from a much larger clone, this may be a read error. V is TRBV7-2 and J is TRBJ1-6, with TRBD1 matching 8 bases. The CDR3 is 18 amino acids. J gave up 4 bases and V 1 base, and 9 bases lay outside the gene matches. The germline V gene has CDR1 SGHTA and CDR2 FQGNSA. The DNA of the CDR3 is TGTGCCAGCAGCTTAGTCCCGGCAGGGGGCCGATATAATTCACCCCTCCACTTT. This gives the protein CASSLVPAGGRYNSPLHF.

This chain uses TRBV7-2 with TRBJ2-7; 7 nucleotides match TRBD2. CDR1 and CDR2 from the germline V gene are SGHTA and FQGNSA. V was pared by 1 base and J by 4 bases, with 10 bases of the junction left unmatched. CDR3 length equals 16 residues. CDR3 coding DNA: TGTGCCAGCAGCTTAGAATTGAGCGGGACGCGATACGAGCAGTACTTC. Its protein product is CASSLELSGTRYEQYF.

The chain links TRBV20-1 to TRBJ2-3; 7 nucleotides match TRBD2. There are 13 residues in the CDR3. Germline assignment: CDR1 DFQATT and CDR2 SNEGSKA (reference sequence). V gave up 3 bases and J gave up 7 bases; unmatched junction bases: 7. The chain's CDR3 is CSASGGSGYTQYF. The DNA for the CDR3 is TGCAGTGCTAGCGGCGGGAGCGGGTATACGCAGTATTTT.

In the case of this clonotype: One end of the junction fails to match germline, which may point to a read error. The J gene is TRBJ2-6, the V gene TRBV7-9; a weak D match, TRBD1 (6 bases). The CDR3 is 13 residues long. Germline loops: CDR1 SEHNR, CDR2 FQNEAQ (reference sequence). CDR3 loop: CASSLRDTRDEAF. CDR3 coding DNA: TGTGCCAGCAGCTTACGGGACACGCGAGATGAAGCTTTC.

Note on this clonotype: This may stem from a read error, because a much larger clone lies one nucleotide away. CDR3 sequence (DNA): TGTGCCATCAGTGGGCTAGGGCAGGGGGCGAACTACGAGCAGTACTTC. Translating gives CAISGLGQGANYEQYF. J is TRBJ2-7 and V is TRBV10-3; 8 bases line up with TRBD1. This CDR3 is built from 16 residues. CDR1 and CDR2 from the germline V gene are ENHRY and SYGVKD. With 4 bases clipped from V and 3 bases from J, the junction kept 11 bases outside the gene matches.

This clonotype was detected once. The chain is built from TRBV6-5 and TRBJ2-7, with a tentative D call TRBD1 (9 bases). The CDR3 spans 15 residues. Germline V gene data show CDR1 as MNHEY and CDR2 as SVGAGI. V lost 4 bases and J 3 bases, leaving 16 bases between the germline ends. CDR3 sequence: CASSCGGTGSYEQYF. The CDR3 DNA reads as TGTGCCAGCAGTTGCGGGGGGACAGGGAGCTACGAGCAGTACTTC.

This clonotype was recorded many times. The chain links TRBV10-3 to TRBJ1-5; D unclear. Trimming took 7 bases from V and 1 from J, leaving 8 bases between them. The length of the CDR3 is 13 residues. CDR1 and CDR2 (germline): ENHRY, SYGVKD. The CDR3 nucleotides read TGTGCCATCAAAGGGTCCAGCAATCAGCCCCAGCATTTT. This translates into CAIKGSSNQPQHF.

This clonotype was recorded many times. The chain recombines TRBV7-8 with TRBJ2-5; 9 positions match TRBD1. This CDR3 comprises 17 residues. Germline CDR1 reads SGHVS; CDR2 reads FQNEAQ. V shed 6 bases and J 5 bases; nucleotides not matched to a gene: 16. This CDR3 reads CASSSTPGQGVWETQYF. The CDR3 DNA reads as TGTGCCAGCAGTTCTACACCGGGACAGGGCGTTTGGGAGACCCAGTACTTC.

This clonotype showed up just once. The rearrangement joins TRBV7-2 to TRBJ2-5, with D perhaps TRBD1 or TRBD2 (5 bases each). The germline V and J ends were trimmed by 5 bases and 5 bases, with 12 bases remaining between them. This CDR3 spans 13 amino acids. CDR1 SGHTA and CDR2 FQGNSA come from the germline V gene. In DNA form, the CDR3 reads TGTGCCAGCAGCCTCCGGGGCCGGGAGACCCAGTACTTC. This gives the protein CASSLRGRETQYF.

The sample holds many counts of this clonotype. This sequence joins TRBV25-1 and TRBJ1-2; 7 positions match TRBD1. The ends lost 7 bases at V and 8 bases at J; junction bases unmatched: 10. Germline V CDR1 and CDR2: MGHDK, SYGVNS. The CDR3 length is 13 residues. CDR3 sequence reads: CASKDRDGFGYTF. CDR3 DNA: TGTGCCAGCAAAGACAGGGATGGTTTCGGCTACACCTTC.

In its sample, this clonotype was seen a few times. V is TRBV27 and J is TRBJ2-7, with 8 bases aligning to TRBD1. CDR1 is MNHEY, CDR2 SMNVEV, per germline (reference sequence). V shed 3 bases and J 1 base; nucleotides not matched to a gene: 5. The CDR3 has 15 residues. The DNA of the CDR3 is TGTGCCAGCAGTTTTGATACAGGGGGATCCTACGAGCAGTACTTC. Protein sequence: CASSFDTGGSYEQYF.

In this sample, this clonotype turned up many times. This chain links TRBV20-1 with TRBJ1-5; no clear D. Looked up from germline, CDR1 is DFQATT and CDR2 is SNEGSKA (reference sequence). The CDR3 spans 14 residues. V lost 3 bases, J lost 2 bases, and 11 bases lay in between. CDR3 nucleotide sequence: TGCAGTGCTAGCAGTATATCCCGCAATCAGCCCCAGCATTTT. This sequence encodes CSASSISRNQPQHF.

This clonotype was observed a few times. The genes are TRBV7-2 and TRBJ1-2; D not certain. CDR3 length: 11 amino acids. V was clipped by 11 bases and J by 7 bases, with 14 bases between them. CDR1 and CDR2 from the germline V gene are SGHTA and FQGNSA. The CDR3 bases are TGTGCCTGGAGTGCAAGGAGTGGCTACACCTTC. Protein product: CAWSARSGYTF.

This clonotype was observed a few times. This rearrangement joins TRBV28 to TRBJ1-1; D uncertain. The CDR3 is 11 residues long. Germline CDR1 and CDR2: MDHEN and SYDVKM. Trimming cost V 7 bases and J 5 bases, with 8 bases left between them. CDR3 nucleotides: TGTGCCAGCATCCGTGAGACTGAAGCTTTCTTT. Its protein product is CASIRETEAFF.

This clonotype has just one count. The genes are TRBV29-1 and TRBJ1-3; D is ambiguous. From germline, CDR1 is SQVTM and CDR2 ANQGSEA. V was trimmed by 3 bases and J by 4 bases, leaving 4 bases between them. The CDR3 totals 11 residues. CDR3: CSVEAGNTIYF. CDR3 nucleotides: TGCAGCGTTGAGGCGGGAAACACCATATATTTT.

The rearrangement uses TRBV29-1 and TRBJ1-4; 8 bases are shared with TRBD1. V lost 8 bases, J lost 2 bases, and 10 bases stayed unmatched. This CDR3 is built from 15 residues. In germline, CDR1 is SQVTM, CDR2 ANQGSEA. This CDR3 is CSLVGAGGTNEKLFF. Written as DNA, the CDR3 is TGCAGCTTAGTAGGGGCAGGGGGCACTAATGAAAAACTGTTTTTT.

This clonotype was detected ten times or more. V is TRBV19 and J is TRBJ1-2; TRBD1 matches 9 bases. Germline V gives CDR1 LNHDA, CDR2 SQIVND (reference sequence). Trimming at V came to 4 bases and at J to 4 bases, leaving 1 base not matched to a gene. CDR3 length: 13 residues. The CDR3 DNA reads as TGTGCCAGTAGTACGGACAGGGGCTATGGCTACACCTTC. It translates to CASSTDRGYGYTF.

In its sample, this clonotype was seen many times. The chain has TRBV7-6 and TRBJ2-7, with 10 bases identical to TRBD2. Germline V gene sequence: CDR1 SGHVS, CDR2 FNYEAQ. J lost 5 bases, V lost 6 bases, and 10 bases had no gene match. This CDR3 comprises 15 residues. The CDR3 DNA reads as TGTGCCAGCAGACCTAGCGGGAGAGGGGGAGACGAGCAGTACTTC. Amino acids: CASRPSGRGGDEQYF.

About this clonotype: A junction end diverges from the germline sequence, so it may reflect a read error. CDR3 DNA sequence: TGCGGCCTTAGGCCTGCAACTAATGAAGAACTGTTTTTT. Protein product: CGLRPATNEELFF. The rearrangement links TRBV20-1 to TRBJ1-4; D call uncertain. The CDR3 contains 13 residues. Looked up from germline, CDR1 is DFQATT and CDR2 is SNEGSKA (reference sequence).